This paragraph reports one T cell receptor beta chain. Its antigen is still unknown. The CDR3 extends over 15 amino acids. Germline V gene lookup returns CDR1 SGHTA and CDR2 FQGTGA. V lost 0 bases, J lost 3 bases, and 2 bases stayed unmatched. The data originate from a study of OX40 agonist ivuxolimab in advanced cancers. Study overall: The group had a mean age of around 60 years, ranged from about 20 to 79, and was roughly 83% male.

Overall study results and limits: CD8+ T cells were the subset that, on average, had more expanded clones than CD4+.

Assay: immunoSEQ multiplex PCR; the TCRdb copy retains only in-frame clones and omits some. Of approximately 50,000 clones in the sample, roughly nine tenths are singletons; the top ten hold less than 0.85%. Specimen: CD4+ or CD8+ T cells sorted from blood, collected in a trial of the OX40 agonist ivuxolimab. The TCR was taken from an adult with an advanced solid tumor such as melanoma, head and neck, liver or kidney cancer. The rearrangement joins TRBV7-3 to TRBJ2-3; 8 nucleotides agree with TRBD2. CDR3 sequence reads: CASSLTSGRTDTQYF. The CDR3 coding sequence is TGTGCCAGCAGCTTAACCAGCGGGAGAACAGATACGCAGTATTTT.